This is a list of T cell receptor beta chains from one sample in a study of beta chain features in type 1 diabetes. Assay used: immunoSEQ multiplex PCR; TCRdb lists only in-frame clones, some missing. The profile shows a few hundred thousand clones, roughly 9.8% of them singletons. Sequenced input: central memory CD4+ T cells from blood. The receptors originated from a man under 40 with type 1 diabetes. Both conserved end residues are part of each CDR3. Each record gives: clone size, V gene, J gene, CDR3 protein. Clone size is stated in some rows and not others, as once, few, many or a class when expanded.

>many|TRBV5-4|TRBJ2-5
CASSRLGTEGRETQYF
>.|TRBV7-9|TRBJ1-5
CASSLRGGSGQPQHF
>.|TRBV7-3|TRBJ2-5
CASSSTGGAETQYF
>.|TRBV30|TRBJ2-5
CAWSILAGGQETQYF
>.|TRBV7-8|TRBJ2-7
CASSRSRDNSYEQYF
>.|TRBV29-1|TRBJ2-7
CSVGRNTYSYEQYF
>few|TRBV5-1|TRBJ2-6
CASSSLAGDSGANVLTF
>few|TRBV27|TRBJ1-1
CASSPRDRGKNTEAFF
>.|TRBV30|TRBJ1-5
CAYDISNQPQHF
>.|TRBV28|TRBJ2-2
CASSLGGLTGELFF
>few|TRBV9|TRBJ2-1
CASSATLGGNEQFF
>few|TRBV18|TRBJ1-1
CASSPPTGMAFF
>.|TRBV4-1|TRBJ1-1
CASSQGWGVGTEAFF
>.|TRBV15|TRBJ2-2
CATSTYRAGELFF
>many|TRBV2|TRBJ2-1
CASSEPGTSGFNEQFF
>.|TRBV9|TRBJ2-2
CASHPFGQPNTGELFF
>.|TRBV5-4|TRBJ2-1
CASSLWDEQFF